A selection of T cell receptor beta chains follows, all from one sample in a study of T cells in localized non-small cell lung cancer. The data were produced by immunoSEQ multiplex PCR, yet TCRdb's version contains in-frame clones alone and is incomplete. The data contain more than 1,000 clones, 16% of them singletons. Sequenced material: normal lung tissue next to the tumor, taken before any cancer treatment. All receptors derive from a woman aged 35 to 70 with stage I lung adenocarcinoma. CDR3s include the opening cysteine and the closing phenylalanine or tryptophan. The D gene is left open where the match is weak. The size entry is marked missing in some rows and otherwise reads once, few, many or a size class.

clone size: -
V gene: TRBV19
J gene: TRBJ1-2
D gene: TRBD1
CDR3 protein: CASRREQGDGYTF
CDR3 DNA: TGTGCCAGTAGAAGGGAACAGGGGGATGGCTACACCTTC

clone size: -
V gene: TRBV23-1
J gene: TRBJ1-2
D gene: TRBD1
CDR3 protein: CASSPGTGVYGYTF
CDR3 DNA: TGCGCCAGCAGCCCCGGGACAGGGGTTTATGGCTACACCTTC

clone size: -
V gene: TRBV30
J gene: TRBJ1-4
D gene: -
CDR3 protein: CAWRIREKLFF
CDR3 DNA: TGTGCCTGGAGGATTAGGGAAAAACTGTTTTTT

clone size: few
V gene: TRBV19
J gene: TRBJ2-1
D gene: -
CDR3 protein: CASSPRTTILYNEQFF
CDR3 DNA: TGTGCCAGTAGTCCACGGACCACAATACTCTACAATGAGCAGTTCTTC

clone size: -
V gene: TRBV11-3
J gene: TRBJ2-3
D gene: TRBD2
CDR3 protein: CASRSGLAGVYTDTQYF
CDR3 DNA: TGTGCCAGCAGGAGTGGCCTAGCGGGGGTTTACACAGATACGCAGTATTTT

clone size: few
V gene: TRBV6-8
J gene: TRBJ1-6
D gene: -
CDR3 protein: CASRRSPGNFNTSPLHF
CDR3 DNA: TGTGCCAGCAGACGCTCCCCAGGGAACTTCAATACTTCACCCCTCCACTTT

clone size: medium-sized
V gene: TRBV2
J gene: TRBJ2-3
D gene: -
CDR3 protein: CASLEGAGGVADTQYF
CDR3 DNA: TGTGCCAGCCTCGAGGGGGCGGGGGGAGTCGCAGATACGCAGTATTTT

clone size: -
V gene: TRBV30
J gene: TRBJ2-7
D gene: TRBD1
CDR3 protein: CALKPTRDRGGGEQYF
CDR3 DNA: TGTGCTTTAAAACCCACGAGGGACAGGGGAGGAGGCGAGCAGTACTTC

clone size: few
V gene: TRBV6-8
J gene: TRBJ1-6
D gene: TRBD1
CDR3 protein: CAILQGQGSPLHF
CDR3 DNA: TGTGCCATCTTACAGGGGCAGGGTTCACCCCTCCACTTT

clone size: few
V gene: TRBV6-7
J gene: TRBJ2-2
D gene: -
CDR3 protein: CASTPTPGTGELFF
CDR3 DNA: TGTGCCAGCACCCCGACTCCGGGGACCGGGGAGCTGTTTTTT

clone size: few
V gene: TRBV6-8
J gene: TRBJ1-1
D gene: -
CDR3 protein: CASRNRSHTEAFF
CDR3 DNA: TGTGCCAGCCGAAACCGGTCGCACACTGAAGCTTTCTTT

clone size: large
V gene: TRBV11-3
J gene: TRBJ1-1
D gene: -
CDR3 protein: CASSLNPDQGRGNTEAFF
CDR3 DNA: TGTGCCAGCAGCTTAAACCCGGATCAGGGCCGAGGGAACACTGAAGCTTTCTTT

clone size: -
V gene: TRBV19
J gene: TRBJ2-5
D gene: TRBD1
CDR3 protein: CASSIAGTAQETQYF
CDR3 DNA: TGTGCCAGTAGTATAGCCGGGACAGCACAAGAGACCCAGTACTTC

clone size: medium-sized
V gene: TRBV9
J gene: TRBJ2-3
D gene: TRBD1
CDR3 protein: CASSGQGDLNTQYF
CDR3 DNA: TGTGCCAGCAGCGGACAGGGTGATTTGAATACGCAGTATTTT

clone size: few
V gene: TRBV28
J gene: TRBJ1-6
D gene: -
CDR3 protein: CASSPERVRSYNSPLHF
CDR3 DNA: TGTGCCAGCAGCCCAGAACGAGTCCGCTCCTATAATTCACCCCTCCACTTT

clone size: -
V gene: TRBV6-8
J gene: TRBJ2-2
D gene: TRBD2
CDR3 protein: CASSKRTLAGVFTGELFF
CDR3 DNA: TGTGCCAGCAGCAAAAGGACTCTAGCGGGGGTGTTCACCGGGGAGCTGTTTTTT

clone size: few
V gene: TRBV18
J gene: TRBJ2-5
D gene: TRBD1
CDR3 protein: CASSPPQGEEETQYF
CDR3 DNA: TGTGCCAGCTCACCACCCCAGGGGGAAGAAGAGACCCAGTACTTC

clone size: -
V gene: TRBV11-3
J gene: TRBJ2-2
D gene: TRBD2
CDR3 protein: CASKLPSGTRPGTGELFF
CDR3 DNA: TGTGCCAGCAAACTACCATCCGGGACTAGGCCCGGCACCGGGGAGCTGTTTTTT

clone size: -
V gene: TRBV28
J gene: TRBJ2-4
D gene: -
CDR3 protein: CASRPTGRAKNIQYF
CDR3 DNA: TGTGCCAGCAGACCCACAGGGAGAGCCAAAAACATTCAGTACTTC

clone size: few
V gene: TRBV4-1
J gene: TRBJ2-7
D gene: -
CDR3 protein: CASSQEGAGFDEQYF
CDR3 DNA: TGCGCCAGCAGCCAAGAGGGGGCAGGGTTTGACGAGCAGTACTTC

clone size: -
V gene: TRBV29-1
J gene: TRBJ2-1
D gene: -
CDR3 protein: CSVEDTGGPTYNEQFF
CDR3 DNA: TGCAGCGTTGAAGATACTGGGGGTCCGACCTACAATGAGCAGTTCTTC

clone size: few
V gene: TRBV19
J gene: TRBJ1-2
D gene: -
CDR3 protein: CASSIDGSYGYTF
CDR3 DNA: TGTGCCAGTAGTATAGACGGGTCCTATGGCTACACCTTC

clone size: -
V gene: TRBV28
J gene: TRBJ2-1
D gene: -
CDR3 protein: CASSRRDNEQFF
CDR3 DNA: TGTGCCAGTTCGAGGAGGGACAATGAGCAGTTCTTC

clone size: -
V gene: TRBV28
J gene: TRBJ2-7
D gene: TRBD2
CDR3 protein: CASSIGGSEQYF
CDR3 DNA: TGTGCCAGCAGCATCGGGGGGTCCGAGCAGTACTTC

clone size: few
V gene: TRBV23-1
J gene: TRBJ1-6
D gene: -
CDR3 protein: CASSLQGGDSPLHF
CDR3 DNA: TGCGCCAGCAGCCTTCAAGGAGGTGATTCACCCCTCCACTTT

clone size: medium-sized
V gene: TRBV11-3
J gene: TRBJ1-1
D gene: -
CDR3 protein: CASSPFGEGVNTEAFF
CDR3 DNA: TGTGCCAGCAGCCCTTTTGGGGAAGGGGTGAACACTGAAGCTTTCTTT

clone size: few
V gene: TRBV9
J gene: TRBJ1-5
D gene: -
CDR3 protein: CASRYNAGKGSNQPQHF
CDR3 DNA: TGTGCCAGCAGATACAACGCAGGAAAAGGCAGCAATCAGCCCCAGCATTTT

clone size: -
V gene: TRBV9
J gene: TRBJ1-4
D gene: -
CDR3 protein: CASSVGWPTNEKLFF
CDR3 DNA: TGTGCCAGCAGCGTAGGCTGGCCAACTAATGAAAAACTGTTTTTT

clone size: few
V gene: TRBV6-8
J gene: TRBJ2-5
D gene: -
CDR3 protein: CASSSGTGETQYF
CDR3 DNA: TGTGCCAGCAGCTCCGGGACTGGAGAGACCCAGTACTTC

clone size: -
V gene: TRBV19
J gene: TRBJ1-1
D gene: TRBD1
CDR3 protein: CASSIDRQGGFEAFF
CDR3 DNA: TGTGCCAGTAGTATCGACCGACAGGGCGGTTTTGAAGCTTTCTTT

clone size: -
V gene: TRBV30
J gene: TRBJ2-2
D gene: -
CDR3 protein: CAWSVGVIGELFF
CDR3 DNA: TGTGCCTGGAGTGTTGGCGTTATAGGGGAGCTGTTTTTT

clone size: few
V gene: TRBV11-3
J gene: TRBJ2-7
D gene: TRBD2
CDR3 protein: CASSPGRRGPGEQYF
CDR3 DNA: TGTGCCAGCAGCCCCGGGAGGCGGGGTCCAGGGGAGCAGTACTTC

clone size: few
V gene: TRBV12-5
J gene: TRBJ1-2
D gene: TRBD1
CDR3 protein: CASGPLQGGSLHTGYTF
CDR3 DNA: TGTGCTAGTGGTCCTCTCCAGGGGGGATCGTTACATACTGGCTACACCTTC

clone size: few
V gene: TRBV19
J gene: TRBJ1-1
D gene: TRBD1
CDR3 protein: CASSQGAGTTEAFF
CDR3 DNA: TGTGCCAGTAGTCAGGGGGCCGGTACCACTGAAGCTTTCTTT

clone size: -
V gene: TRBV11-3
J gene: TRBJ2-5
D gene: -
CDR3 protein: CASKKEQGRETQYF
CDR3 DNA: TGTGCCAGCAAAAAAGAACAGGGCCGGGAGACCCAGTACTTC

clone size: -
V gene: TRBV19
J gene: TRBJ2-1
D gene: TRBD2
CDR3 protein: CASSITSGVHNEQFF
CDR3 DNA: TGTGCCAGTAGTATTACTAGCGGGGTCCACAATGAGCAGTTCTTC

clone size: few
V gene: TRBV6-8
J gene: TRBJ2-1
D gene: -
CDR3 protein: CASSDSIQGNEQFF
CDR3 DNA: TGTGCCAGCAGTGACTCGATTCAGGGAAATGAGCAGTTCTTC

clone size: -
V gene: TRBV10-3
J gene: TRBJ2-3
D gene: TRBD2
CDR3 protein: CASNPLTSGVPDTQYF
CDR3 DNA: TGTGCCAGTAATCCCCTCACTAGCGGGGTTCCAGATACGCAGTATTTT

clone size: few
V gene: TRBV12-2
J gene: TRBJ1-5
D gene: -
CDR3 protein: CASRLAKHISPQGAQGPNQPQHF
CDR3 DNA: TGTGCAAGTCGCTTAGCCAAACACATCTCCCCCCAAGGGGCGCAAGGACCCAATCAGCCCCAGCATTTT

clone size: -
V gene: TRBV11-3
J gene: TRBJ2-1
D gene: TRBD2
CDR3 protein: CASSRTSGGAFYNEQFF
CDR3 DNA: TGTGCCAGCAGCCGTACTAGCGGGGGGGCCTTTTACAATGAGCAGTTCTTC

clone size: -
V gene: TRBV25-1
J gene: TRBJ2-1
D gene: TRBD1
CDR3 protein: CASRTGYNEQFF
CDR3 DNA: TGTGCCAGCAGGACAGGGTACAATGAGCAGTTCTTC